This TCR beta chain emerged from a study of T cell responses to AZD1222 COVID-19 vaccine (dated by TCRdb to the early 2020s). Regarding the research as a whole: AZD1222 recipients whose second dose came at about 4 weeks and those whose second dose came at about 12 weeks were combined into one group, since spike-specific TCR depth and breadth did not differ between the two schedules. Trial participants were enrolled into age subgroups of 18-55, 56-69 and 70-plus years, which contained about 150, 27 and 61 TCR-sequenced participants, respectively. A total of roughly 240 trial participants underwent TCR sequencing, of whom 200 to 220 received two doses of AZD1222 and about 25 received two doses of the MenACWY control vaccine.

Remarks on this clone: It has no known antigen specificity. No base-level quality is on record; no much larger clone is a single base apart.

The label giving this sample's time point can be read as: baseline before first vaccination. Samples from vaccinated people were obtained from the UK trials COV001 and COV002, which included a single-blind randomized controlled phase 2/3 trial of AZD1222 (ChAdOx1 nCoV-19) in healthy adults. For TCRbeta chain sequencing, PBMC samples were collected from trial participants at day 0 and at day 28 after the second dose. General study outcomes and caveats: In the small 56-69-year group, the increase in depth fell short of significance, most likely because of low power. Conclusions about previously exposed vaccinees were limited because only 5 or 6 AZD1222 recipients were SARS-CoV-2 seropositive at baseline. After two AZD1222 doses, both the breadth and the depth of spike-specific TCRs were significantly higher than at day 0 and than in MenACWY recipients. Participants were mostly white British and included more females than males, and it was suggested by the authors that clonal diversity may have been underestimated. Because no samples from the day 14 peak response were available, repertoires could be characterized only after the peak T cell response. The vaccine-associated CD4 TCRs covered the entire spike protein, and the dominant responses fell in regions 160-218 and 743-854. Reportedly, almost half of the unique spike-specific TCRs recognized epitopes lying outside the regions that are mutated in the B.1.351 and B.1.1.7 variants.

The CDR3 regions of human TCRbeta chains were subjected to immunosequencing. The source study handled its data this way. Repertoire TCRs were matched against a reference library of SARS-CoV-2-specific TCRs generated with the MIRA antigen-specificity platform. Breadth was defined as the fraction of unique TCRs that were SARS-CoV-2-associated. Depth was defined as the fraction of total T cells that were SARS-CoV-2-associated. Using the MIRA data, every spike-specific TCR was mapped to the spike region that the TCR reacted to and assigned to either a CD4 or a CD8 class. Log10-transformed breadth and depth values were compared by one-way ANOVA with Sidak's multiple comparisons tests. TCRdb took this table from immuneACCESS and kept in-frame rearrangements with V and J called. Such tables lack part of the clones; where checked against another copy, unresolved V genes explain under half of the gap, and the rest is unexplained. That table gives V, J and clone size, and the DNA gave D and trimming. The sample has about 55,000 clones on record, approximately 90% of them singletons. The leading ten clones occupy 3% to 4.5% of the sample.

Relative to germline, V is 2 bases shorter and J is 6 bases shorter, with 4 bases between their ends. The CDR3 runs 11 amino acids, cysteine and phenylalanine included. The only DNA kept is the CDR3, 33 bases in frame from the first base. Via the germline V gene (reference sequence), CDR1 is GTSNPN and CDR2 SVGIG. The TCR comes from an adult in good health. Recombination connected TRBV30 to TRBJ2-2; the D gene remains uncertain. The sample in question was peripheral blood, obtained on day 0 of AZD1222 vaccination. The sequenced DNA: TGTGCCTGGAGTAAGTCCGGGGAGCTGTTTTTT. This encodes CAWSKSGELFF.